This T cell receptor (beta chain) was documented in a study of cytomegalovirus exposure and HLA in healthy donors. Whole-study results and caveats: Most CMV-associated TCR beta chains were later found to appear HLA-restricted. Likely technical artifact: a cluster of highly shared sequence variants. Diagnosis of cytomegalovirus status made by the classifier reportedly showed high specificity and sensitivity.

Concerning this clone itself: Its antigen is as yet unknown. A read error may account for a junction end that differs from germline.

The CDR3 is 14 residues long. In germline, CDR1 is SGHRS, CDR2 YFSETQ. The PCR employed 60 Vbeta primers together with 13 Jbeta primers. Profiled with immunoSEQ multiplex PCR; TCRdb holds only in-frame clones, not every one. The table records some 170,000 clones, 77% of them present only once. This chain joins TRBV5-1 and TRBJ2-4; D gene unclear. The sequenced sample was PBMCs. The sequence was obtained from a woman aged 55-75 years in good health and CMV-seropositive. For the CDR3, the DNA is TGCGCCAGCAGCTCCTTCAGCAACAAAAACAGTCAGTACTTC. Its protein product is CASSSFSNKNSQYF.